The following is a T cell receptor beta chain sequence with its context. Its antigen is currently unknown. The data were obtained in a study of blood T cells in healthy people across ages. Study conclusions and caveats: It was the long-lived donors that had more naive CD4+ cells and higher diversity than aged donors. Roughly linear age-related decline in beta diversity appeared, significant by age 40.

Primers used in a second PCR of about 7 to 12 cycles were a sample-barcoded 5' primer and a J-beta primer mix. CDR3-containing paired-end reads numbered at least 3 million in each sample. TCRdb used MiXCR to reprocess the 5' RACE reads, holding one entry per CDR3 protein. The sample holds about 1.6 million distinct CDR3 sequences; 30% to 40% are singletons and the top ten take about 11%. Isolation yielded PBMCs, at least 7 million per sample, in every case. CDR3 length equals 15 residues. Germline values: CDR1 SGDLS, CDR2 YYNGEE. Between the trimmed V and J ends, which lost 0 bases and 6 bases, there was a span of 14 bases.

J is TRBJ2-3 and V is TRBV9; TRBD1 or TRBD2 may be the D gene (5 bases each). The sequenced sample was blood. The receptor was isolated from a woman aged 25 to 39 in good health. The CDR3 bases are TGTGCCAGCAGCGTAGCAAGGGGCGGCGGGGATACGCAGTATTTT. This encodes CASSVARGGGDTQYF.